The next 30 T cell receptor beta chains were all read from a single sample in a study of blood T cells in healthy people across ages. Combining a sample-barcoded 5' primer with a J-beta primer mix, a second PCR ran for roughly 7 to 12 cycles. TCRdb reprocessed the 5' RACE reads via MiXCR and lists one record per CDR3 protein. Of roughly 900,000 distinct CDR3 sequences in the sample, less than 35% were seen once. Material: blood. Source of these receptors: a woman older than 75 in good health.

V gene TRBV20-1 combines with J gene TRBJ1-3, with 12 bases identical to TRBD1. The CDR3 has 17 residues. V gave up 0 bases and J gave up 9 bases; unmatched junction bases: 12. Germline CDR1 reads DFQATT; CDR2 reads SNEGSKA (reference sequence). CDR3 sequence (DNA): TGCAGTGCTAGAGATCCGGGACAGGGGGCACCCGGATCCACCATATATTTT. Encoded protein: CSARDPGQGAPGSTIYF.

The V and J genes are TRBV7-7 and TRBJ2-2; 10 nucleotides match TRBD2. With 5 bases clipped from V and 7 bases from J, the junction kept 4 bases outside the gene matches. The CDR3 runs to 14 residues. Per germline, CDR1 SSHAT and CDR2 FNYEAQ (reference sequence). The CDR3 protein is CASSTRLAGGELFF. The CDR3 bases are TGTGCCAGCAGCACCAGACTAGCGGGCGGGGAGCTGTTTTTT.

The genes are TRBV7-2 and TRBJ2-3; D is unresolved. The CDR3 has 14 residues. Trimming stripped 1 base from V and 5 bases from J, with 10 bases between. The germline gives CDR1 SGHTA, CDR2 FQGNSA. The CDR3 nucleotides are TGTGCCAGCAGCTTAGAGGGATTCGGAGATACGCAGTATTTT. Translating gives CASSLEGFGDTQYF.

The chain combines TRBV7-3 with TRBJ2-1; 8 bases align to TRBD2. Germline CDR1 and CDR2: SGHTA and FQGTGA. J was trimmed by 6 bases and V by 1 base; bases with no gene match: 11. The CDR3 sequence is 17 residues long. This CDR3 is CASSLRAPGLGRNEQFF. The CDR3 nucleotides are TGTGCCAGCAGCTTAAGGGCCCCGGGACTAGGCCGCAATGAGCAGTTCTTC.

This clonotype was detected a few times. The chain employs TRBV20-1 and TRBJ1-6, with a weak D call TRBD1 (5 bases). This CDR3 has 14 residues. Trimming shortened V by 2 bases and J by 8 bases, and 13 bases separated the two germline ends. Germline CDR1 DFQATT, CDR2 SNEGSKA (reference sequence). The CDR3 here is CSARFAGRDSPLHF. The CDR3 nucleotides read TGCAGTGCTAGATTCGCGGGGCGGGATTCACCCCTCCACTTT.

The V and J genes are TRBV29-1 and TRBJ1-1, with no clear D. The CDR3 has 11 amino acids. Germline assignment: CDR1 SQVTM and CDR2 ANQGSEA. Trimming stripped 7 bases from V and 2 bases from J, with 8 bases between. In nucleotides, the CDR3 is TGCAGCGCCCTCGGCAACACTGAAGCTTTCTTT. Protein: CSALGNTEAFF. The full variable domain, its missing parts supplied by reference TRBV29-1 and TRBJ1-1, is SAVISQKPSRDICQRGTSLTIQCQVDSQVTMMFWYRQQPGQSLTLIATANQGSEATYESGFVIDKFPISRPNLTFSTLTVSNMSPEDSSIYLCSALGNTEAFFGQGTRLTVV.

This clonotype was detected once. A junction boundary mismatches the germline segment, possibly from a read error. The chain recombines TRBV7-2 with TRBJ2-1, with 7 positions matching TRBD1. CDR3 length equals 13 residues. Germline values: CDR1 SGHTA, CDR2 FQGNSA. CDR3 DNA sequence: TGTGCCAGCAGCTTAACCAGACAGGGCCCCCGCGTCTTC. Residues: CASSLTRQGPRVF.

This clonotype was counted only a few times. One end of the junction varies from germline; a read error may be responsible. The J gene is TRBJ1-6, the V gene TRBV3-1; 8 nucleotides align to TRBD1. The CDR3 covers 14 residues. The germline CDR1 and CDR2 sequences are LGHDT and YNNKEL (reference sequence). In DNA, the CDR3 is TGTGCCTGCAGACAGGGGTCCGATAATTCACCCCTCCACTTT. It encodes CACRQGSDNSPLHF.

As for this clonotype: This could be a read error, since a much larger clone is one nucleotide away. V and J are TRBV6-2 or TRBV6-3 and TRBJ2-7; D ambiguous. CDR3 length: 14 amino acids. Looked up from germline, CDR1 is MNHEY and CDR2 is SVGEGT. CDR3: CASSSWGVAYGQYF. In DNA, the CDR3 is TGTGCCAGCAGTTCGTGGGGTGTCGCCTACGGGCAGTACTTC.

The chain uses TRBV3-1 and TRBJ2-5; D possibly matches TRBD1 or TRBD2 (6 bases each). The CDR3 length is 15 residues. The V end was cut by 1 base, the J end by 5 bases, with 14 bases between. Germline V gene sequence: CDR1 LGHDT, CDR2 YNNKEL (reference sequence). The CDR3 loop reads CASSQVGRGVETQYF. The CDR3 coding sequence is TGTGCCAGCAGCCAAGTTGGAAGGGGGGTCGAGACCCAGTACTTC.

In this sample, this clonotype turned up many times. The chain employs TRBV12-3 or TRBV12-4 and TRBJ2-3; TRBD1 is a possible D gene (6 bases). This CDR3 has 15 amino acids. Trimming removed 6 bases from V and 0 bases from J, with 13 bases in between. For the CDR3, the DNA is TGTGCCAGCAGCTTCAGTGGGGGCAGCACAGATACGCAGTATTTT. This translates into CASSFSGGSTDTQYF.

The chain uses TRBV27 and TRBJ1-6; possible D gene TRBD1, 5 bases. With 3 bases removed from V and 0 bases from J, the gap between germline ends came to 9 bases. This CDR3 contains 16 residues. CDR1 is MNHEY and CDR2 is SMNVEV in the germline V gene (reference sequence). CDR3 in DNA: TGTGCCAGCAGTTTGGGGGAGAGCTCCTATAATTCACCCCTCCACTTT. It encodes CASSLGESSYNSPLHF.

In its sample, this clonotype was seen many times. The gene calls are TRBV5-1 and TRBJ1-2, with D perhaps TRBD1 (5 bases). The V end lost 3 bases, the J end lost 4 bases, and 25 bases lay between the germline ends. CDR1 is SGHRS and CDR2 is YFSETQ in the germline V gene. The CDR3 consists of 18 residues. The CDR3 here is CASSSIAPGRGLSYGYTF. CDR3 nucleotides: TGCGCCAGCAGCTCCATCGCCCCGGGACGTGGGTTATCCTATGGCTACACCTTC.

The J gene is TRBJ1-3, the V gene TRBV20-1; D is unclear. This CDR3 region has 12 residues. The V end lost 1 base, the J end lost 5 bases, and 6 bases lay between the germline ends. Germline CDR1 is DFQATT and CDR2 is SNEGSKA (reference sequence). The CDR3 spells CSARGDRNTIYF. In DNA form, the CDR3 reads TGCAGTGCTAGAGGCGATCGAAACACCATATATTTT.

This clonotype was detected many times. This chain connects TRBV7-2 to TRBJ2-5; D is perhaps TRBD1 or TRBD2 (5 bases each). The CDR3 has 15 amino acids. V gave up 5 bases and J gave up 3 bases, with 16 bases separating them. The germline V gene has CDR1 SGHTA and CDR2 FQGNSA. CDR3 DNA sequence: TGTGCCAGCAGCCCGACCGGGACCTCAAAAGAGACCCAGTACTTC. Amino acid sequence: CASSPTGTSKETQYF. Together with reference TRBV7-2 and TRBJ2-5, the CDR3 gives the full variable domain: GAGVSQSPSNKVTEKGKDVELRCDPISGHTALYWYRQSLGQGLEFLIYFQGNSAPDKSGLPSDRFSAERTGGSVSTLTIQRTQQEDSAVYLCASSPTGTSKETQYFGPGTRLLVL.

This clonotype occurred once. The chain uses TRBV2 and TRBJ2-1, with D possibly TRBD2 on 6 matching bases. The CDR3 consists of 12 residues. Looked up from germline, CDR1 is SNHLY and CDR2 is FYNNEI. Trimming left V 8 bases short and J 6 bases short, with 11 bases between. CDR3 residues: CASSGVGNEQFF. The CDR3, as DNA: TGTGCCAGCTCGGGGGTCGGCAATGAGCAGTTCTTC. Supplemented by reference TRBV2 and TRBJ2-1, the full variable domain reads EPEVTQTPSHQVTQMGQEVILRCVPISNHLYFYWYRQILGQKVEFLVSFYNNEISEKSEIFDDQFSVERPDGSNFTLKIRSTKLEDSAMYFCASSGVGNEQFFGPGTRLTVL.

This clonotype was observed many times. V usage is TRBV10-3 and J usage is TRBJ1-1; D is unclear. Trimming took off 2 bases at V and 5 bases at J, with 9 bases between the two ends. The CDR3 has 13 residues. Germline CDR1 is ENHRY and CDR2 is SYGVKD. CDR3 sequence reads: CAISEEGNTEAFF. The CDR3 DNA reads TGTGCCATCAGTGAGGAAGGGAATACTGAAGCTTTCTTT.

This clonotype came up many times. This chain joins TRBV6-6 and TRBJ2-7, with TRBD1 matching over 8 bases. Germline CDR1 reads MNHNY; CDR2 reads SVGAGI (reference sequence). The CDR3 covers 12 residues. The V gene end was trimmed by 6 bases and the J gene end by 4 bases; junction bases not matched to a gene: 2. CDR3 DNA: TGTGCCAGCAGGCGGACAGGGTACGAGCAGTACTTC. Amino acids: CASRRTGYEQYF.

Ten or more counts support this clonotype. This sequence joins TRBV7-2 and TRBJ2-1, with D tentatively TRBD1 (6 bases). CDR3 size: 16 residues. The V gene's germline CDR1 is SGHTA and CDR2 FQGNSA. Trimming took 1 base from V and 3 from J, leaving 13 bases between them. CDR3 coding DNA: TGTGCCAGCAGCTTAGGGGGGACACGGAGCTACAATGAGCAGTTCTTC. This encodes CASSLGGTRSYNEQFF.

The V gene is TRBV7-2, the J gene TRBJ1-4; no firm D call. The CDR3 contains 14 residues. The ends were cut back, 6 bases at V and 4 bases at J, with 12 bases in the middle. From germline, CDR1 is SGHTA and CDR2 FQGNSA. In nucleotides, the CDR3 is TGTGCCAGCAGTAGACCCCCGTTTAATGAAAAACTGTTTTTT. As protein: CASSRPPFNEKLFF.

This clonotype was seen many times. The CDR3, as DNA: TGTGCCAGCTGCTTTACCGGGACAGGGGTTGGGGCCAACGTCCTGACTTTC. Translated: CASCFTGTGVGANVLTF. The chain links TRBV6-2 or TRBV6-3 to TRBJ2-6, with 10 bases that match TRBD1. The V segment lost 8 bases and the J segment 3 bases; nucleotides outside the gene matches: 10. CDR1 MNHEY and CDR2 SVGEGT come from the germline V gene. The CDR3 has 17 amino acids.

This clonotype was recorded a few times. This may be a read error: a much more frequent sequence differs by one nucleotide. The chain links TRBV20-1 to TRBJ2-5, with 14 positions matching TRBD2. This CDR3 region has 14 residues. Unmatched junction bases numbered 10, after V lost 5 bases and J lost 11 bases. CDR1 is DFQATT and CDR2 is SNEGSKA in the germline V gene (reference sequence). The CDR3 region is CSAGTSGGYNEQYF. The CDR3 nucleotides read TGCAGTGCTGGGACTAGCGGGGGATACAATGAGCAGTACTTC.

As to this clonotype: Given a much more abundant clone one base away, this may be a read error. The chain couples TRBV7-2 to TRBJ1-5; weak D call: TRBD1 (5 bases). CDR1 and CDR2 (germline): SGHTA, FQGNSA. This CDR3 spans 15 amino acids. This CDR3 is CACSLTQDRNQPQHF. The CDR3 bases are TGTGCCTGCAGCTTAACACAGGACCGCAATCAGCCCCAGCATTTT.

The CDR3 is CSARDPLVLVSGTEAFF. The CDR3 DNA reads as TGCAGTGCTAGAGATCCATTAGTCCTCGTCTCGGGCACTGAAGCTTTCTTT. The chain carries TRBV20-1 and TRBJ1-1; D is unclear. This CDR3 comprises 17 residues. V lost 0 bases to trimming and J lost 4 bases, with 21 bases between them. Germline CDR1 reads DFQATT; CDR2 reads SNEGSKA (reference sequence).

In regard to this clonotype: A much larger clone differs from this one at a single base, so this may be a read error. The chain is built from TRBV4-3 and TRBJ1-4; no firm D call. The CDR3 is 15 amino acids. Per the germline V gene, CDR1 is LGHNA and CDR2 is YSLEER. Here the CDR3 reads CARSQDFARNEKLFF. CDR3 coding DNA: TGCGCCCGCAGCCAAGATTTTGCCCGAAATGAAAAACTGTTTTTT.

This clonotype was found once. Given a much more abundant clone one base away, this may be a read error. The chain recombines TRBV6-1 with TRBJ2-7; TRBD2 matches at 9 bases. The J call may be in error: the DNA end matches TRBJ2-5 better. The CDR3 length is 14 residues. CDR1 MNHNS and CDR2 SASEGT come from the germline V gene. Here the CDR3 reads CASSAAGGQETQYF. CDR3 nucleotide sequence: TGTGCCAGCAGTGCTGCGGGGGGGCAGGAGACCCAGTACTTC.

Comment on this clonotype: A much larger clone differs by one base, so this may be a read error. DNA of the CDR3: TGTGTCACCAGTGATCCGACGGGCAATGAGCAGTTCTTC. Protein: CVTSDPTGNEQFF. The chain uses TRBV24-1 and TRBJ2-1; D gene uncertain. The CDR3 extends over 13 amino acids. Looked up from germline, CDR1 is KGHDR and CDR2 is SFDVKD.

This clonotype has at least ten counts. The chain carries TRBV7-2 and TRBJ2-6; D ambiguous. Between the trimmed V and J ends, which lost 6 bases and 3 bases, there was a span of 12 bases. Germline CDR1 SGHTA, CDR2 FQGNSA. The CDR3 loop spans 15 amino acids. CDR3 DNA sequence: TGTGCCAGCAGGCGCACCAGAAATGGGGCCAACGTCCTGACTTTC. Encoded protein: CASRRTRNGANVLTF.

This chain joins TRBV3-1 and TRBJ1-5, with D possibly TRBD1 on 6 matching bases. CDR3 length: 16 amino acids. Trimming left V 5 bases short and J 0 bases short, with 14 bases between. The germline gives CDR1 LGHDT, CDR2 YNNKEL (reference sequence). The CDR3 sequence: CASSSTGRGSNQPQHF. The CDR3 DNA follows: TGTGCCAGCAGCTCGACAGGTCGGGGTAGCAATCAGCCCCAGCATTTT.

A remark on this clonotype: A read error may be the cause here, since a much bigger clone is one base away. The V call is TRBV12-3 or TRBV12-4, the J call TRBJ2-3; D might be TRBD2 (5 bases). This CDR3 has 15 amino acids. The CDR3 is CASRRAGVNTDAQYF. The DNA for the CDR3 is TGTGCCAGCAGGAGAGCCGGGGTAAACACAGATGCGCAGTATTTT.